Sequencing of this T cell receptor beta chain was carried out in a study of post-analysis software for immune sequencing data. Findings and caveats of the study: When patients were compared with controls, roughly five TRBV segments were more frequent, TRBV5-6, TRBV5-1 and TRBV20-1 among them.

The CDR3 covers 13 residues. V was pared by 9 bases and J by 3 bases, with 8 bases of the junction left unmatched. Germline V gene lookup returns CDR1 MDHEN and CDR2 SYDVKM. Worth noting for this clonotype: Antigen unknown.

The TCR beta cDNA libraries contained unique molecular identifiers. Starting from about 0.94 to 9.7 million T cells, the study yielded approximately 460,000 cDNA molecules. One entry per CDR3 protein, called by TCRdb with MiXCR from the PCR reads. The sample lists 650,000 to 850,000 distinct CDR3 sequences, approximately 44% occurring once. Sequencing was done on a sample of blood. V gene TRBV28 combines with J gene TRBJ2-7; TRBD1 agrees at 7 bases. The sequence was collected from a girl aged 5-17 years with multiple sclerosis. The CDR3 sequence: CASEGAVDYEQYF. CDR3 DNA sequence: TGTGCCAGTGAGGGGGCTGTGGACTACGAGCAGTACTTC.